The clone carrying this T cell receptor (beta chain) came up a few times. Noted time point: newly diagnosed GD, antithyroid drugs for less than 3 months. The authors made the TCR library using RNA they extracted from PBMCs. According to the study, TCR beta libraries were built with iRepertoire HTBI primers and CDR3-region Arm-PCR. TCRdb recomputed calls from the multiplex PCR reads with MiXCR, one row per CDR3 protein. The data contain 350,000 to 450,000 distinct CDR3 sequences, roughly 17% of them singletons. The data were obtained in a study of regulatory T cells in long-lasting Graves disease. This sample was shared with a second study, whose subject was T cells in Graves' hyperthyroidism and ophthalmopathy.

Sequenced here: peripheral blood mononuclear cells (PBMCs), sampled at new diagnosis, from a patient treated with antithyroid drugs. This clonotype was obtained from a middle-aged man with Graves disease.

CDR3 in amino acids: CASSPGLATYNEQFF. In nucleotides, the CDR3 is TGCGCCAGCAGCCCAGGACTAGCGACGTACAATGAGCAGTTCTTC. The chain uses TRBV5-1 and TRBJ2-1, with 9 bases matching TRBD2. This CDR3 is 15 amino acids long. The V segment lost 4 bases and the J segment 4 bases; nucleotides outside the gene matches: 6. The germline V gene encodes CDR1 SGHRS and CDR2 YFSETQ. The full variable domain, completed using reference TRBV5-1 and TRBJ2-1, is KAGVTQTPRYLIKTRGQQVTLSCSPISGHRSVSWYQQTPGQGLQFLFEYFSETQRNKGNFPGRFSGRQFSNSRSEMNVSTLELGDSALYLCASSPGLATYNEQFFGPGTRLTVL.